The sequence of this T cell receptor beta chain was determined in a study of CD4 T cells in relation to SARS-CoV-2 and coronaviruses. Looking at the study overall: After nine to eleven days of antigen culture, PBMC TCR beta CDR3s were sequenced. The restricting HLA molecule for shared crossreactive spike epitopes was mapped.

Unexposed donor CD4+ T cells date from about 2011-2018, before the COVID-19 pandemic. CD4+ T cells were isolated from the cells after around 10 days of culture. V gave up 4 bases and J gave up 3 bases, with 16 bases separating them. The CDR3 loop spans 15 amino acids. CDR1 is SGHRS and CDR2 is YFSETQ in the germline V gene. Notes on the study in general: The cross-reactivity analysis covered only spike protein, not other viral proteins.

Assay: immunoSEQ multiplex PCR; the TCRdb copy retains only in-frame clones and omits some. The sample lists just under 20,000 clones, 75% to 85% occurring once. Remarks on this clone: What it binds is not known.

This receptor was obtained from a human donor in good health. The chain is built from TRBV5-1 and TRBJ2-5; D could derive from TRBD1 or TRBD2 (5 bases each). Material: CD4+ T cells from PBMCs, cultured in vitro. CDR3 sequence reads: CASSHARGTEETQYF. CDR3 DNA: TGCGCCAGCAGCCACGCCAGAGGGACGGAAGAGACCCAGTACTTC. Complete variable domain (other parts from reference TRBV5-1 and TRBJ2-5): KAGVTQTPRYLIKTRGQQVTLSCSPISGHRSVSWYQQTPGQGLQFLFEYFSETQRNKGNFPGRFSGRQFSNSRSEMNVSTLELGDSALYLCASSHARGTEETQYFGPGTRLLVL.